Each of the 24 T cell receptor beta chains below was sequenced from the same sample in a study of T cells in localized non-small cell lung cancer. Sequencing was performed with immunoSEQ multiplex PCR; in TCRdb, only in-frame clones are kept and a portion is missing. The sample holds roughly 1,800 clones; 20% to 25% are singletons and the top ten take around 25%. Sequencing used normal lung tissue next to the tumor, obtained before any cancer treatment. The receptors were sampled from a man aged 35 to 69 with stage I lung adenocarcinoma.

This rearrangement joins TRBV28 to TRBJ1-2; TRBD1 might be the D (6 bases). The CDR3 spans 17 residues. V was cut by 8 bases and J by 4 bases, with 26 bases left in between. CDR1 and CDR2 (germline): MDHEN, SYDVKM. This CDR3 reads CASRHYRTAPSGYGYTF. Here the CDR3 DNA reads TGTGCCAGCCGACACTACCGGACAGCTCCTTCGGGCTATGGCTACACCTTC.

V is TRBV6-1 and J is TRBJ1-2, with 10 bases identical to TRBD1. The germline gives CDR1 MNHNS, CDR2 SASEGT. V lost 1 base to trimming and J lost 8 bases; unmatched junction nucleotides: 7. The CDR3 length is 15 residues. CDR3 DNA sequence: TGTGCCAGCAGTGAAGTCCGGGACAGGGGAGACGGCTACACCTTC. Protein sequence: CASSEVRDRGDGYTF.

V and J are TRBV19 and TRBJ2-1, with 7 bases identical to TRBD2. This CDR3 has 14 residues. V shed 7 bases and J 5 bases; nucleotides not matched to a gene: 8. In germline, CDR1 is LNHDA, CDR2 SQIVND (reference sequence). The CDR3 region has the DNA TGTGCCAGTATGGCTAGCGGTCTAGACAATGAGCAGTTCTTC. Amino acids: CASMASGLDNEQFF. The entire variable domain, with the rest obtained from reference TRBV19 and TRBJ2-1, is as follows: DGGITQSPKYLFRKEGQNVTLSCEQNLNHDAMYWYRQDPGQGLRLIYYSQIVNDFQKGDIAEGYSVSREKKESFPLTVTSAQKNPTAFYLCASMASGLDNEQFFGPGTRLTVL.

This clone was picked up a small number of times. V usage is TRBV19 and J usage is TRBJ1-1; 11 positions match TRBD1. CDR1 LNHDA and CDR2 SQIVND come from the germline V gene (reference sequence). With V trimmed by 10 bases and J by 4 bases, 5 bases remained unmatched. This CDR3 is built from 13 residues. CDR3 region: CATGQGAGTEAFF. The DNA of the CDR3 is TGTGCCACCGGACAGGGGGCCGGCACTGAAGCTTTCTTT.

Comment on this clone: Germline is not matched at one junction end, which may reflect a read error. The gene calls are TRBV10-3 and TRBJ2-2; 10 positions agree with TRBD1. CDR1 is ENHRY and CDR2 is SYGVKD in the germline V gene. This CDR3 spans 15 amino acids. In DNA, the CDR3 is TGTGCCAGCAGTGAGGGGACAGGGGACACCGGGGAGCTGTTTTTT. This encodes CASSEGTGDTGELFF.

V is TRBV28 and J is TRBJ2-1; D is unclear. V was shortened by 6 bases and J by 5 bases, with 17 bases between the two germline ends. The CDR3 sequence is 15 residues long. Germline V CDR1 and CDR2: MDHEN, SYDVKM. CDR3 loop: CASSPVGVRNNEQFF. In DNA, the CDR3 is TGTGCCAGCAGCCCCGTGGGCGTTAGGAACAATGAGCAGTTCTTC.

This clone was counted only a few times. J is TRBJ2-7 and V is TRBV9, with a weak D call TRBD1 (6 bases). CDR1 SGDLS and CDR2 YYNGEE come from the germline V gene. Deletions cut 5 bases from V and 2 bases from J, with 11 bases between. This CDR3 has 13 amino acids. The CDR3 DNA is TGTGCCAGCAGTCAGACAGGCCCCTACGAGCAGTACTTC. This sequence encodes CASSQTGPYEQYF.

The J gene is TRBJ1-5, the V gene TRBV4-1; D remains ambiguous. The germline V gene has CDR1 MGHRA and CDR2 YSYEKL. The CDR3 loop spans 15 amino acids. Trimming took 4 bases from V and 0 from J, leaving 10 bases between them. CDR3 protein: CASSPLKDSNQPQHF. The CDR3 DNA reads TGCGCCAGCAGCCCTCTTAAGGATAGCAATCAGCCCCAGCATTTT.

Relative to its sample, this clone is large. CDR3 sequence (DNA): TGTGCCAGCAGTTACTCGAGCGCCAGAGGCTACACCTTC. Its translation is CASSYSSARGYTF. The rearrangement links TRBV6-8 to TRBJ1-2; D remains ambiguous. The germline gives CDR1 MNHGY, CDR2 SAAAGT. V shed 0 bases and J shed 8 bases, with 10 bases lying between them. The CDR3 runs to 13 residues.

V gene TRBV9 combines with J gene TRBJ2-5, with 8 bases fitting TRBD1. CDR1 is SGDLS and CDR2 is YYNGEE in the germline V gene. V shed 0 bases, J shed 3 bases, and the junction held 10 bases outside the gene matches. The CDR3 runs 17 residues. In nucleotides, the CDR3 is TGTGCCAGCAGCGTAGCCCCCTCTGGACAGGGAAAAGAGACCCAGTACTTC. This gives the protein CASSVAPSGQGKETQYF.

This clone is labeled medium-sized (0.01 to 0.1%). The CDR3: CASSSLSGDTGELFF. In nucleotides, the CDR3 is TGTGCCAGCAGTTCGCTCAGCGGGGACACCGGGGAGCTGTTTTTT. The V call is TRBV6-8, the J call TRBJ2-2; 7 bases line up with TRBD2. The CDR3 length is 15 residues. Germline assignment: CDR1 MNHGY and CDR2 SAAAGT. V was clipped by 4 bases and J by 3 bases; unmatched bases: 5.

In this sample, this clone turned up once. The CDR3 sequence is CASSSGTTKETQYF. The DNA of the CDR3 is TGTGCCAGCAGTTCCGGGACTACCAAAGAGACCCAGTACTTC. The V call is TRBV28, the J call TRBJ2-5, with 7 nucleotides matching TRBD2. This CDR3 is built from 14 residues. Germline-derived CDR1 and CDR2 are MDHEN and SYDVKM. V lost 4 bases to trimming and J lost 3 bases; unmatched junction nucleotides: 5.

The chain links TRBV6-8 to TRBJ2-3; D not certain. Per the germline V gene, CDR1 is MNHGY and CDR2 is SAAAGT. The CDR3 runs 14 residues. The V end was cut by 2 bases, the J end by 5 bases, with 11 bases between. The chain's CDR3 is CASSYLGLIDTQYF. The CDR3 DNA is TGTGCCAGCAGTTACCTTGGCCTCATAGATACGCAGTATTTT.

The chain recombines TRBV28 with TRBJ1-4, with D possibly TRBD1 on 5 matching bases. Germline V lookup: CDR1 MDHEN, CDR2 SYDVKM. Trimming took off 8 bases at V and 4 bases at J, with 11 bases between the two ends. The CDR3 length is 13 residues. The CDR3 loop is CASPGDGNEKLFF. The CDR3, as DNA: TGTGCCAGCCCCGGGGACGGTAATGAAAAACTGTTTTTT. The entire variable domain, with the rest obtained from reference TRBV28 and TRBJ1-4, is as follows: DVKVTQSSRYLVKRTGEKVFLECVQDMDHENMFWYRQDPGLGLRLIYFSYDVKMKEKGDIPEGYSVSREKKERFSLILESASTNQTSMYLCASPGDGNEKLFFGSGTQLSVL.

By sample share, this clone is medium-sized (0.01 to 0.1%). V is TRBV6-8 and J is TRBJ2-1; TRBD1 matches 8 bases. The CDR3 is made up of 13 amino acids. Germline CDR1 is MNHGY and CDR2 is SAAAGT. The V and J ends lost 6 bases and 9 bases, in that order; junction bases with no gene match: 7. The CDR3 DNA follows: TGTGCCAGCAGCGGACAGGGAGTAGGTGAGCAGTTCTTC. Its translation is CASSGQGVGEQFF.

This clone is medium-sized within its sample. The chain carries TRBV11-3 and TRBJ2-6; TRBD2 is a possible D gene (6 bases). Trimming removed 5 bases from V and 0 bases from J, with 14 bases in between. Germline CDR1 SGHNT, CDR2 YENEEA. This CDR3 is 17 amino acids long. DNA of the CDR3: TGTGCCAGCAGCCAAGGGGACTCCATCTCTGGGGCCAACGTCCTGACTTTC. Its translation: CASSQGDSISGANVLTF.

This chain uses TRBV6-8 with TRBJ1-5, with D unresolved. Germline V gene data show CDR1 as MNHGY and CDR2 as SAAAGT. The V and J ends lost 5 bases and 6 bases respectively, with 17 bases between them. This CDR3 contains 15 residues. CDR3 bases: TGTGCCAGCAGTCCTGGGCCCCGACGGGGTCAGCCCCAGCATTTT. As protein: CASSPGPRRGQPQHF.

This chain uses TRBV5-1 with TRBJ2-3; 9 positions agree with TRBD2. Germline CDR1 and CDR2: SGHRS and YFSETQ. V lost 5 bases and J lost 3; bases outside the gene matches: 4. The CDR3 extends over 14 amino acids. The CDR3 DNA reads as TGCGCCAGCAGAATAGCGGGAGCTACAGATACGCAGTATTTT. This codes for CASRIAGATDTQYF.

This clone occurred a few times. The chain joins TRBV11-3 to TRBJ2-7; 9 bases are a match to TRBD1. The junction had 11 bases not matched to a gene; V was cut back by 3 bases and J by 2 bases. The CDR3 spans 17 residues. CDR1 and CDR2 (germline): SGHNT, YENEEA. The CDR3: CASSFPSGTGNPYEQYF. CDR3 DNA sequence: TGTGCCAGCAGCTTCCCTTCCGGGACAGGGAACCCCTACGAGCAGTACTTC. Drawing the rest from reference TRBV11-3 and TRBJ2-7, the complete variable domain is EAGVVQSPRYKIIEKKQPVAFWCNPISGHNTLYWYLQNLGQGPELLIRYENEEAVDDSQLPKDRFSAERLKGVDSTLKIQPAELGDSAVYLCASSFPSGTGNPYEQYFGPGTRLTVT.

This clone occurred a few times. The chain carries TRBV6-1 and TRBJ2-3; tentative D call: TRBD2 (6 bases). Trimming removed 0 bases at V and 0 bases at J, with 7 bases between. Germline V CDR1 and CDR2: MNHNS, SASEGT. There are 15 residues in the CDR3. Written as DNA, the CDR3 is TGTGCCAGCAGTGAAGCTAGCGGCAGCACAGATACGCAGTATTTT. Translating it yields CASSEASGSTDTQYF.

The chain recombines TRBV19 with TRBJ1-2; TRBD1 matches at 7 bases. Germline V gene sequence: CDR1 LNHDA, CDR2 SQIVND (reference sequence). The junction had 12 bases not matched to a gene; V was cut back by 5 bases and J by 3 bases. This CDR3 contains 16 residues. The CDR3 DNA reads TGTGCCAGTAGTCCTTGGGACAGCCAGGTGGACTATGGCTACACCTTC. Translating it yields CASSPWDSQVDYGYTF.

This clone was detected once. The chain links TRBV19 to TRBJ2-3; TRBD1 is a possible D gene (7 bases). Trimming took 3 bases from V and 3 from J, leaving 16 bases between them. The CDR3 loop spans 16 amino acids. Per the germline V gene, CDR1 is LNHDA and CDR2 is SQIVND (reference sequence). DNA of the CDR3: TGTGCCAGTAGTATCCTGACAGGGACTGGGACAGATACGCAGTATTTT. It codes for CASSILTGTGTDTQYF.

This clone came up a few times. The J gene is TRBJ1-3, the V gene TRBV19; D unclear. CDR1 and CDR2 (germline): LNHDA, SQIVND (reference sequence). Trimming took off 11 bases at V and 4 bases at J, with 9 bases between the two ends. The CDR3 sequence is 11 residues long. CDR3 DNA: TGTGCCGCCCGAAGGGGAAACACCATATATTTT. Its protein is CAARRGNTIYF.

By proportion, this clone is medium-sized (0.01 to 0.1%). The chain carries TRBV11-3 and TRBJ1-4; 7 positions match TRBD1. The V and J ends lost 3 bases and 8 bases, in that order; junction bases with no gene match: 15. Per germline, CDR1 SGHNT and CDR2 YENEEA. The CDR3 consists of 17 residues. The CDR3 region has the DNA TGTGCCAGCAGCTTCGGAGGGGGCAGGGTACCTTCCGAAAAACTGTTTTTT. Protein: CASSFGGGRVPSEKLFF.